Each of the 4 T cell receptor beta chains below was sequenced from the same sample in a study of shared clonotypes between healthy human individuals. Clones were sequenced by immunoSEQ multiplex PCR, and TCRdb holds only the in-frame ones, with some missing. In the table there are about 1 million clones, about 76% of which are singletons. The source material was memory CD4+ T cells sorted from blood. The subset: CD45RA-negative fraction. The receptors shown here come from a man between 18 and 29 years old in good health.

This sequence joins TRBV25-1 and TRBJ1-4; 9 bases match TRBD1. The CDR3 has 14 amino acids. From germline, CDR1 is MGHDK and CDR2 SYGVNS. With 3 bases clipped from V and 8 bases from J, the junction kept 4 bases outside the gene matches. CDR3 bases: TGTGCCAGCAGTGACTGGACAGGGGACGAAAAACTGTTTTTT. Translation: CASSDWTGDEKLFF.

CDR3 sequence reads: CASSRLQGRTEAFF. CDR3 bases: TGTGCCAGCAGCCGCCTTCAGGGGCGCACTGAAGCTTTCTTT. The rearrangement uses TRBV7-9 and TRBJ1-1, with D possibly TRBD1 on 6 matching bases. The CDR3 length is 14 residues. Trimming shortened V by 5 bases and J by 4 bases, and 14 bases separated the two germline ends. From germline, CDR1 is SEHNR and CDR2 FQNEAQ (reference sequence).

The V and J genes are TRBV7-9 and TRBJ2-1, with D tentatively TRBD2 (6 bases). The germline gives CDR1 SEHNR, CDR2 FQNEAQ (reference sequence). The CDR3 loop spans 17 amino acids. Trimming removed 5 bases at V and 3 bases at J, with 20 bases between. The CDR3 sequence: CASSPTRFADFYNEQFF. The CDR3 DNA follows: TGTGCCAGCAGCCCGACTAGATTCGCAGATTTCTACAATGAGCAGTTCTTC.

The chain recombines TRBV11-2 with TRBJ2-3; D perhaps matches TRBD2 (5 bases). Germline CDR1 SGHAT, CDR2 FQNNGV. V lost 1 base to trimming and J lost 0 bases, with 14 bases between them. The CDR3 runs 17 residues. In DNA, the CDR3 is TGTGCCAGCAGCTTAGCGGGGAAGCGGACTAGCACAGATACGCAGTATTTT. Its protein is CASSLAGKRTSTDTQYF.